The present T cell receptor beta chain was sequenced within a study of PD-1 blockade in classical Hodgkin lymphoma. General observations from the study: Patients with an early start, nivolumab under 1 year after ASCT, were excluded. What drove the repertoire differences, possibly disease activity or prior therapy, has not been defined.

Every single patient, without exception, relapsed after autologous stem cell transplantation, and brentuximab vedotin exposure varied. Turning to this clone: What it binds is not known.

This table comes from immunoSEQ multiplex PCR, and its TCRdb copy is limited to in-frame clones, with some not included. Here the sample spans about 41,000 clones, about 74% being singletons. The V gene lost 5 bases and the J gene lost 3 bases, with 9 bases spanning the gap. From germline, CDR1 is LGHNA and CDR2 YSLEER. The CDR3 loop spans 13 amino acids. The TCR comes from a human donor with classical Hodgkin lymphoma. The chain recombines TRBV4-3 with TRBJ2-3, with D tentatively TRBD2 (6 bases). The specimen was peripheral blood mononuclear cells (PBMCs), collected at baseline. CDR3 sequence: CASSRAGTDTQYF. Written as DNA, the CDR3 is TGCGCCAGCAGCAGGGCGGGAACAGATACGCAGTATTTT.